This T cell receptor beta chain was documented in a study of blood T cell repertoires in COVID-19. In the original processing: Amplification with reference gene primers provided the estimates of nucleated cell counts. Assay: immunoSEQ multiplex PCR; the TCRdb copy retains only in-frame clones and omits some. V, J and clone size derive from that table, while D and trimming were established from the DNA sequence. The sample shows about 140,000 clones, 70% to 90% of them seen only once. Looked up from germline, CDR1 is LNHDA and CDR2 is SQIVND (reference sequence). CDR3 size: 17 residues. With 4 bases clipped from V and 5 bases from J, the junction kept 10 bases outside the gene matches.

The receptor was isolated from a human donor in a cohort sampled during active COVID-19. The specimen was peripheral blood. The rearrangement links TRBV19 to TRBJ2-5; TRBD2 matches 13 bases. The CDR3 coding sequence is TGTGCCAGTAGTACCCGAACTAGCGGGAGGGCCTTGGAGACCCAGTACTTC. Translated, it gives CASSTRTSGRALETQYF. The whole variable domain, remainder taken from reference TRBV19 and TRBJ2-5, is DGGITQSPKYLFRKEGQNVTLSCEQNLNHDAMYWYRQDPGQGLRLIYYSQIVNDFQKGDIAEGYSVSREKKESFPLTVTSAQKNPTAFYLCASSTRTSGRALETQYFGPGTRLLVL.